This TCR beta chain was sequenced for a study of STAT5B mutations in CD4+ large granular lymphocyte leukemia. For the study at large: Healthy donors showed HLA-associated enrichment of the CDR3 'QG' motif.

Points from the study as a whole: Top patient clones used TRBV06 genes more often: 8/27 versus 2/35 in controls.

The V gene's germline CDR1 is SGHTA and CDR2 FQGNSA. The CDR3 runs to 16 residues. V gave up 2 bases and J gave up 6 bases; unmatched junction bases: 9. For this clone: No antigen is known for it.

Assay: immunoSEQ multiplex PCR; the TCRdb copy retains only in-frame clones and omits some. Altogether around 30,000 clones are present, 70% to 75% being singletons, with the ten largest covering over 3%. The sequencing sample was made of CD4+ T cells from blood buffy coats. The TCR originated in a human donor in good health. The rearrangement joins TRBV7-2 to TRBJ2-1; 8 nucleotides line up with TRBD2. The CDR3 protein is CASSLWGGRSPNEQFF. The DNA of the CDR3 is TGTGCCAGCAGCTTATGGGGCGGGAGGAGCCCCAATGAGCAGTTCTTC.